The present T cell receptor beta chain was sequenced within a study of cytomegalovirus exposure and HLA in healthy donors. Broader study findings: The authors excluded some V segments, including TRBV6-2 and TRBV6-3, as indistinguishable. Rare sequences made up most TCRs, while some public TCRs were found in many donors. The authors assumed roughly uniform sequencing depth across donors for presence/absence analyses. What TCR beta sequences reportedly achieved was accurate prediction of HLA-A and HLA-B alleles in most subjects.

It was with 60 Vbeta and 13 Jbeta primers that the PCR ran. Only in-frame clones appear in the TCRdb table, and some are missing; sequencing was by immunoSEQ multiplex PCR. Its table records around 100,000 clones. On this clone: Its specificity is unknown.

Germline CDR1 reads PRHDT; CDR2 reads FYEKMQ (reference sequence). This CDR3 region has 15 residues. Trimming stripped 6 bases from V and 1 base from J, with 15 bases between. The V and J genes are TRBV13 and TRBJ1-1; D perhaps matches TRBD1 (6 bases). The sample comprised PBMCs. The receptor was derived from a man between 45 and 60 years old in good health and CMV-seronegative. The CDR3 DNA sequence: TGTGCCAGCAGGTGGAAGGGACACCAGAACACTGAAGCTTTCTTT. This encodes CASRWKGHQNTEAFF. Based on the CDR3 plus reference TRBV13 and TRBJ1-1, the full variable domain is AAGVIQSPRHLIKEKRETATLKCYPIPRHDTVYWYQQGPGQDPQFLISFYEKMQSDKGSIPDRFSAQQFSDYHSELNMSSLELGDSALYFCASRWKGHQNTEAFFGQGTRLTVV.